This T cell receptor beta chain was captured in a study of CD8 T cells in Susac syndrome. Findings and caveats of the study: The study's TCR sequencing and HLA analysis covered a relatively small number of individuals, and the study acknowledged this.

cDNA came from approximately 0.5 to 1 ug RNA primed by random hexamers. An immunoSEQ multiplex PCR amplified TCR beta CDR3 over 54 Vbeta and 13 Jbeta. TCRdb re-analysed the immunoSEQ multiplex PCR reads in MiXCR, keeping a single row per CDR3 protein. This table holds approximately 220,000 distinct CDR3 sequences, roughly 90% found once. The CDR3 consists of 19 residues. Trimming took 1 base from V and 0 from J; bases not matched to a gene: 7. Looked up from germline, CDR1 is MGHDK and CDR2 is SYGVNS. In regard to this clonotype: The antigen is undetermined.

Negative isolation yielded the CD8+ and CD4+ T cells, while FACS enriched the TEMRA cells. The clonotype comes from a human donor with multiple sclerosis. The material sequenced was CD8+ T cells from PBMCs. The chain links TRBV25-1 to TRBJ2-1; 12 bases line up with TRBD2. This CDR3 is CASSEWRTSGVGSYNEQFF. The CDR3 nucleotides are TGTGCCAGCAGTGAATGGAGGACTAGCGGGGTAGGCTCCTACAATGAGCAGTTCTTC.